The sequence of this TCR beta chain was determined in a study of blood T cell repertoires in COVID-19. This CDR3 is 15 amino acids long. The germline CDR1 and CDR2 sequences are MDHEN and SYDVKM. Deletions cut 5 bases from V and 6 bases from J, with 20 bases between. Data came from immunoSEQ multiplex PCR; TCRdb stores just in-frame clones and leaves some out. This sample carries hundreds of thousands of clones, about 82% of them seen once, and the ten largest clones take 8% to 13%. This clonotype was sampled from a woman of 80 years or more with acute or convalescent COVID-19. This chain joins TRBV28 and TRBJ2-7; no firm D call. Input material: peripheral blood. The CDR3, as DNA: TGTGCCAGCAGTGTAATAGTGACGGGTTCACTCGAGCAGTACTTC. Translation gives CASSVIVTGSLEQYF.